This paragraph reports one T cell receptor (beta chain). Its antigen remains unidentified. This specimen belongs to a study of cytomegalovirus exposure and HLA in healthy donors. Study findings and constraints: The CMV antigen specificity of three CMV-associated chains was confirmed through in vitro analysis. Some public TCRs appeared in many individuals, while most sequences were rare.

Some clones are missing from TCRdb's copy, which holds only in-frame ones; the method was immunoSEQ multiplex PCR. The top ten hold around a sixth of the sample, which has about 180,000 clones, roughly 85% seen once. Trimming left V 9 bases short and J 1 base short, with 15 bases between. The CDR3 contains 14 residues. CDR1 is MNHNS, CDR2 SASEGT, per germline. The TCR was taken from a man in his late teens or twenties in good health and CMV-seropositive. V gene TRBV6-1 combines with J gene TRBJ1-1; the D is unclear. Specimen: PBMCs. Here the CDR3 DNA reads TGTGCCAGTAATTTGGTTGAGGGGAACACTGAAGCTTTCTTT. This codes for CASNLVEGNTEAFF.